This TCR beta chain was observed in a study of Ad26.COV2.S vaccination and SARS-CoV-2 variants. Study summary: COV1001, an Ad26.COV2.S trial, supplied this vaccine-arm donor. In the study, Ad26.COV2.S was injected intramuscularly once, or twice 56 days apart. Study-wide points: Vaccine recipients and placebo recipients showed similar non-spike TCR breadth.

Trimming cost V 0 bases and J 5 bases; bases outside gene matches: 6. Per germline, CDR1 MNHEY and CDR2 SMNVEV (reference sequence). This CDR3 has 15 residues. Treatment reported: about 20 received Ad26.COV2.S at low or high dose, single or two shots; roughly five received placebo; per-sample allocation not given. Sampling took place 63 days after the first vaccine or placebo injection. This person who donated was an adult of 18-55 years in Boston. This clone was counted once. Its antigen is undetermined. The table came from immunoSEQ multiplex PCR; TCRdb's copy has only in-frame clones and leaves some out. The sample yields about 350,000 clones, 86% seen once.

V gene TRBV27 combines with J gene TRBJ1-2; TRBD1 agrees at 7 bases. The receptor comes from a person aged 18-65 years who received the Ad26.COV2.S COVID-19 vaccine or a placebo. This specimen consisted of peripheral blood, obtained in a trial of Ad26.COV2.S vaccine versus placebo. CDR3 sequence: CASSLSAGGAYGYTF. CDR3 nucleotide sequence: TGTGCCAGCAGTTTATCGGCAGGGGGGGCGTATGGCTACACCTTC.